Listed below are T cell receptor beta chains from one sample, sequenced in a study of T-cell reconstitution after alpha-beta-depleted transplantation in children. One entry per CDR3 protein, called by TCRdb with MiXCR from the PCR reads. The sample yields 450,000 to 600,000 distinct CDR3 sequences, around 13% seen once. The input for sequencing was PBMCs, mostly from graft donor cells, taken 360 days after TCRalphabeta/CD19-depleted stem cell transplant. The receptors were gathered from a male patient between 10 and 17 years old who had a stem cell transplant for acute myeloid leukemia, so the T cells may come from the graft donor. Each CDR3 is given without its conserved first and last residue.

v_call	cdr3_aa
TRBV18	ASSPTAGGLAAPTYEQY
TRBV28	ASTPMVEEDTQY
TRBV9	ASSVDGGPVYEQY
TRBV5-1	ASSLEQGASPLH
TRBV4-2	ASSRPGSLLPGLAGGRREQY
TRBV7-9	ASRPFGGSSYNEQF
TRBV6-1	ASSTLSGNTEAF
TRBV4-3	ASSQQGLAGGGSYEQY
TRBV12-3/TRBV12-4	ASSLRAVNQPQH
TRBV7-3	ASSSLLSGRAGNEQF
TRBV7-2	ASSTPSGTSGRLF
TRBV14	ASSRLDSEETQY
TRBV4-3	ASHPGTGPRETQY
TRBV6-5	ASSYSTGLEQY
TRBV4-3	ASSQPSASNTGELF
TRBV20-1	SATWGSGRPTYNEQF
TRBV19	ASSIRTGPEQY
TRBV12-3/TRBV12-4	ASSRFGGRLSGNTIY
TRBV21-1	ASSWTSGRALHEQY
TRBV12-3/TRBV12-4	ASTPGRNQPQH
TRBV7-2	ASTHPGPQY
TRBV12-3/TRBV12-4	ASTWGGPRYEQY
TRBV5-1	ASSRLQETQY
TRBV7-3	ASSLLAGELETQY
TRBV14	ASSRYRGSYEQY
TRBV7-2	ASSLVGSGSYNEQF
TRBV11-2	ASSLLLAGPYEQY
TRBV7-2	ASSLLAGGPRLYEQY
TRBV2	ASDRDSTDTQY
TRBV28	ASSLKFIAKNIQY
TRBV7-9	ASSWGTSGITDTQY
TRBV9	ASSSTRTSGINTGELF
TRBV28	ASSPRGRYKQY
TRBV11-1	ASSLGRSGRTNTGELF
TRBV20-1	SAGGVAADSSYNEQF
TRBV5-1	ASSLPSGTMPSYEQY
TRBV6-5	ASSYSNRGSYEQY
TRBV12-3/TRBV12-4	ASSFLRGRETQY
TRBV28	ASRKTGGLYEQY
TRBV5-1	ASSLFQGRDIQY
TRBV20-1	SARKSSYEQY
TRBV5-1	ASSLMWTGEKLF
TRBV5-5	ASSLSPGLLRQETQY
TRBV7-8	AGKGGTTVTDTQY
TRBV20-1	SARDPGPESYEQY
TRBV18	ASSPRSYSPLFPVWEQF
TRBV23-1	ASSQSLGGNEQF
TRBV24-1	ATSDPQGKTGEKLF